The sequence of this T cell receptor beta chain was determined in a study of blood T cell repertoires in COVID-19. Overall study context: The study drew acute and convalescent COVID-19 samples from the United States, Italy and Spain.

Sequencing used immunoSEQ multiplex PCR; TCRdb keeps in-frame clones, though not all of them. The table has hundreds of thousands of clones, around 88% seen once; the top ten hold around 1.2%. The V segment lost 6 bases and the J segment 4 bases; nucleotides outside the gene matches: 13. The CDR3 is 16 residues long. Germline assignment: CDR1 PRHDT and CDR2 FYEKMQ (reference sequence). The chain carries TRBV13 and TRBJ2-7, with 9 bases aligning to TRBD1. This clonotype was obtained from a middle-aged woman with acute COVID-19. The sample taken for sequencing was PBMCs or T cells enriched from blood (not recorded which). CDR3 sequence (DNA): TGTGCCAGCAGTCTCCGTACAGGGGGCGGGCTGTACGAGCAGTACTTC. Protein product: CASSLRTGGGLYEQYF. Full variable domain (outside the CDR3, taken from reference TRBV13 and TRBJ2-7): AAGVIQSPRHLIKEKRETATLKCYPIPRHDTVYWYQQGPGQDPQFLISFYEKMQSDKGSIPDRFSAQQFSDYHSELNMSSLELGDSALYFCASSLRTGGGLYEQYFGPGTRLTVT.